A selection of T cell receptor beta chains follows, all from one sample in a study of beta chain features in type 1 diabetes. Only in-frame clones appear in the TCRdb table, and some are missing; sequencing was by immunoSEQ multiplex PCR. The sample contains tens of thousands of clones, about 48% of which appear only once. Sequenced input: central memory CD4+ T cells from blood. Receptors were obtained from a man aged 30 to 39 with type 1 diabetes. The CDR3 runs from the conserved cysteine through the conserved F or W. The D gene is left open where the match is weak. Not every row has a clone size; where given, it reads once, few, many or a size class.

clone_size	v_call	j_call	d_call	cdr3_nt	cdr3_aa
NA	TRBV14	TRBJ2-7	TRBD1	TGTGCCAGCAGGGCGGGACAGGACTCCTACGAGCAGTACTTC	CASRAGQDSYEQYF
few	TRBV30	TRBJ2-2	TRBD1	TGTGCCTGGGAAGGACAGGGGAACACCGGGGAGCTGTTTTTT	CAWEGQGNTGELFF
NA	TRBV5-1	TRBJ2-6	NA	TGCGCCAGCAGCTTGGCCGCGGGACCCGGGGCCAACGTCCTGACTTTC	CASSLAAGPGANVLTF
NA	TRBV6-5	TRBJ1-4	NA	TGTGCCAGCAGTTCGACTGTTCTTGGAGAAAAACTGTTTTTT	CASSSTVLGEKLFF
NA	TRBV28	TRBJ1-4	NA	TGTGCCAGCAGGGCGGGGGGACCCTCGGGTGAAAAACTGTTTTTT	CASRAGGPSGEKLFF
few	TRBV7-2	TRBJ2-6	TRBD1	TGTGCCAGCAGCCAAACGGGACAGGGTCCCGTCCTGACTTTC	CASSQTGQGPVLTF
few	TRBV11-3	TRBJ2-1	NA	TGTGCCAGCAGCAAGTCCGGGGTTGGGAGCAATGAGCAGTTCTTC	CASSKSGVGSNEQFF
NA	TRBV19	TRBJ2-1	NA	TGTGCCACTCTGAGAAGCCCGCTCAATGAGCAGTTCTTC	CATLRSPLNEQFF
few	TRBV7-9	TRBJ2-3	TRBD2	TGTGCCAGCAGCCCCGGGACTAGCGGGGGGCCCAGCACAGATACGCAGTATTTT	CASSPGTSGGPSTDTQYF
NA	TRBV7-9	TRBJ2-7	TRBD2	TGTGCCAGCAGCTTAGCGACTAGCGAGGGTAAGCAGTACTTC	CASSLATSEGKQYF
NA	TRBV6-6	TRBJ1-5	TRBD1	TGTGCCAGCAGGACCGGACAGGGGGCCAATCAGCCCCAGCATTTT	CASRTGQGANQPQHF
NA	TRBV7-2	TRBJ1-1	NA	TGTGCCAGCAGCCCCCGACAGAACACTGAAGCTTTCTTT	CASSPRQNTEAFF
NA	TRBV5-1	TRBJ2-5	TRBD2	TGCGCCAGCAGCTTGGCCCCAGCGGGGGGGTTGGAGACCCAGTACTTC	CASSLAPAGGLETQYF
few	TRBV29-1	TRBJ1-2	NA	TGCAGCGCCGCCGACATCTATGGCTACACCTTC	CSAADIYGYTF
NA	TRBV19	TRBJ1-1	TRBD1	TGTGCCAGTAATCCACAGGGGGCCGCTGAAGCTTTCTTT	CASNPQGAAEAFF
NA	TRBV5-4	TRBJ2-6	NA	TGTGCCAGCAGTCAGGAAGTCGGCTCTGGGGCCAACGTCCTGACTTTC	CASSQEVGSGANVLTF
few	TRBV29-1	TRBJ2-7	NA	TGCAGCGTTAGCGGCTCACGCTACGAGCAGTACTTC	CSVSGSRYEQYF
NA	TRBV28	TRBJ1-1	NA	TGTGCCAGCACGGACACTGAAGCTTTCTTT	CASTDTEAFF
NA	TRBV18	TRBJ2-2	NA	TGTGCCAGCTCACCACCGAGCGTGGCGGTCACCGGGGAGCTGTTTTTT	CASSPPSVAVTGELFF
NA	TRBV30	TRBJ2-1	NA	TGTGCCTGGACCTCTAATAGGGGATGGAATGAGCAGTTCTTC	CAWTSNRGWNEQFF
NA	TRBV30	TRBJ1-2	NA	TGTGCCTGGAGTCCCCAGAGGAACTATGGCTACACCTTC	CAWSPQRNYGYTF
few	TRBV11-2	TRBJ1-2	TRBD1	TGTGCCAGCAGCTTGGACAGGGGTACTGGCTATGGCTACACCTTC	CASSLDRGTGYGYTF
NA	TRBV27	TRBJ2-1	NA	TGTGCCAGCAGTTCATCGGGAGTTTCGTACAATGAGCAGTTCTTC	CASSSSGVSYNEQFF
NA	TRBV4-2	TRBJ1-3	TRBD1	TGTGCCAGCAGCCCATCCGCCCCCACGACAGGGAGTGGAAACACCATATATTTT	CASSPSAPTTGSGNTIYF
NA	TRBV6-1	TRBJ2-3	TRBD1	TGTGCCAGCAGTGCCTCACAGGGGACAGGGGGCGCAGATACGCAGTATTTT	CASSASQGTGGADTQYF
NA	TRBV18	TRBJ2-3	TRBD2	TGTGCCAGCTCACCACAGACTAGCGGGAGTGGTGGAGATACGCAGTATTTT	CASSPQTSGSGGDTQYF
NA	TRBV7-2	TRBJ1-1	NA	TGTGCCAGCAGCCGGGACACGAACACTGAAGCTTTCTTT	CASSRDTNTEAFF
NA	TRBV30	TRBJ1-1	NA	TGTGCCTGGAACAGGGTTCGGGTAGCTTTCTTT	CAWNRVRVAFF
few	TRBV2	TRBJ1-2	TRBD1	TGTGCCAGCAGTTCGAAAAGGACAGGAGCTAACTATGGCTACACCTTC	CASSSKRTGANYGYTF
NA	TRBV6-6	TRBJ1-5	NA	TGTGCCAGCAGTTACTCGACACAGGGATCAAGGCAGCCCCAGCATTTT	CASSYSTQGSRQPQHF
NA	TRBV15	TRBJ1-2	NA	TGTGCCACCAGCAGAGATGGGGAGTTGGTGTATGGCTACACCTTC	CATSRDGELVYGYTF
NA	TRBV7-9	TRBJ2-5	NA	TGTGCCAGCAGCCAAAACTTGCTAGCCTTAGAGACCCAGTACTTC	CASSQNLLALETQYF